The next 23 T cell receptor beta chains were all read from a single sample in a study of blood T cell repertoires in COVID-19. Data came from immunoSEQ multiplex PCR; TCRdb stores just in-frame clones and leaves some out. Seen here are roughly 260,000 clones, about nine tenths observed once, and the top ten hold roughly 9.8%. The sequencing input was peripheral blood. Receptors were obtained from a man aged 35 to 55 who had recovered from COVID-19.

This clone was detected many times. The rearrangement links TRBV2 to TRBJ2-2; a possible D gene is TRBD2 (6 bases). Germline CDR1 is SNHLY and CDR2 is FYNNEI. Deletions cut 2 bases from V and 3 bases from J, with 10 bases between. The CDR3 covers 15 residues. CDR3 sequence: CASSESGLYTGELFF. CDR3 DNA sequence: TGTGCCAGCAGTGAATCGGGACTGTACACCGGGGAGCTGTTTTTT.

This chain joins TRBV4-2 and TRBJ2-1; 16 bases are a match to TRBD2. J lost 10 bases, V lost 0 bases, and 9 bases had no gene match. The CDR3 sequence is 18 residues long. Germline V gene data show CDR1 as LGHNA and CDR2 as YNFKEQ. The CDR3 DNA is TGTGCCAGCAGCCAAGACTACGGGACTAGCGGGAGGGCCGGGGAGCAGTTCTTC. Translation gives CASSQDYGTSGRAGEQFF.

This chain uses TRBV5-4 with TRBJ2-7; TRBD1 aligns across 9 bases. Trimming took 3 bases from V and 7 from J; bases not matched to a gene: 14. Germline values: CDR1 SGHNT, CDR2 YYREEE (reference sequence). The CDR3 extends over 16 amino acids. DNA for the CDR3: TGTGCCAGCAGCTCTTTAAGAGGGACAGGGTCGGATGAGCAGTACTTC. Translation gives CASSSLRGTGSDEQYF.

The rearrangement joins TRBV9 to TRBJ1-1; maybe TRBD1 (6 bases). The germline gives CDR1 SGDLS, CDR2 YYNGEE. The ends were cut back, 5 bases at V and 7 bases at J, with 18 bases in the middle. The CDR3 has 14 residues. CDR3 residues: CASSSMTGEIEAFF. DNA for the CDR3: TGTGCCAGCAGTTCTATGACAGGAGAGATTGAAGCTTTCTTT. The variable domain in full, completed from reference TRBV9 and TRBJ1-1, reads DSGVTQTPKHLITATGQRVTLRCSPRSGDLSVYWYQQSLDQGLQFLIQYYNGEERAKGNILERFSAQQFPDLHSELNLSSLELGDSALYFCASSSMTGEIEAFFGQGTRLTVV.

The count of this clone is one. The chain links TRBV4-1 to TRBJ2-1, with unresolved D. V lost 2 bases and J 6 bases, leaving 11 bases between the germline ends. Germline CDR1 MGHRA, CDR2 YSYEKL. The CDR3 consists of 14 residues. The CDR3 sequence: CASSQTPSGNEQFF. CDR3 DNA sequence: TGCGCCAGCAGCCAAACCCCTAGTGGCAATGAGCAGTTCTTC.

This clone was observed once. The V and J genes are TRBV29-1 and TRBJ2-3; TRBD2 agrees at 12 bases. Germline lookup yields CDR1 SQVTM and CDR2 ANQGSEA. This CDR3 contains 14 residues. V dropped 6 bases and J dropped 4; count of bases not matched to a gene: 5. This chain's CDR3 is CSVLTSGSPDTQYF. CDR3 in DNA: TGCAGCGTCCTGACTAGCGGGAGCCCAGATACGCAGTATTTT.

This clone was recorded only once. The chain has TRBV7-2 and TRBJ2-3; D unresolved. The CDR3 runs to 14 residues. Trimming cost V 5 bases and J 0 bases, with 9 bases left between them. Germline CDR1 is SGHTA and CDR2 is FQGNSA. CDR3 residues: CASSQPVSTDTQYF. The CDR3 bases are TGTGCCAGCAGCCAACCGGTGAGCACAGATACGCAGTATTTT.

This chain uses TRBV29-1 with TRBJ2-3, with 10 bases lining up with TRBD1. V lost 3 bases to trimming and J lost 2 bases; unmatched junction nucleotides: 5. This CDR3 is 15 amino acids long. The germline CDR1 and CDR2 sequences are SQVTM and ANQGSEA. The CDR3 DNA reads TGCAGCGTTGAGGGAGACAGGGGGCCCACAGATACGCAGTATTTT. Encoded protein: CSVEGDRGPTDTQYF.

This clone was detected only once. The V gene is TRBV19, the J gene TRBJ1-2; D remains unclear. Per germline, CDR1 LNHDA and CDR2 SQIVND (reference sequence). V lost 3 bases, J lost 5 bases, and 16 bases lay in between. The CDR3 totals 15 residues. The CDR3 DNA reads TGTGCCAGTAGTATCGACTCCAACTATGGGTATGGCTACACCTTC. This sequence encodes CASSIDSNYGYGYTF.

V gene TRBV4-2 combines with J gene TRBJ2-1; 9 bases are shared with TRBD2. Looked up from germline, CDR1 is LGHNA and CDR2 is YNFKEQ. Unmatched junction bases numbered 13, after V lost 1 base and J lost 6 bases. The CDR3 has 18 residues. The CDR3 protein is CASSQGTAGGPKFNEQFF. DNA for the CDR3: TGTGCCAGCAGCCAAGGTACAGCGGGGGGCCCGAAATTCAATGAGCAGTTCTTC.

The CDR3 DNA reads as TGTGCCAGCAGCTCACGACTAGCGGGGGGGCCTCGATACAATGAGCAGTTCTTC. This codes for CASSSRLAGGPRYNEQFF. The V call is TRBV5-4, the J call TRBJ2-1, with 14 bases that match TRBD2. Trimming cost V 3 bases and J 4 bases; bases outside gene matches: 9. Germline V CDR1 and CDR2: SGHNT, YYREEE (reference sequence). This CDR3 spans 18 amino acids. The full variable domain, rest sourced from reference TRBV5-4 and TRBJ2-1, is ETGVTQSPTHLIKTRGQQVTLRCSSQSGHNTVSWYQQALGQGPQFIFQYYREEENGRGNFPPRFSGLQFPNYSSELNVNALELDDSALYLCASSSRLAGGPRYNEQFFGPGTRLTVL.

The genes are TRBV27 and TRBJ2-3, with D possibly matching TRBD1 (6 bases). The V gene's germline CDR1 is MNHEY and CDR2 SMNVEV (reference sequence). The CDR3 is 15 amino acids. With 2 bases removed from V and 2 bases from J, the gap between germline ends came to 11 bases. The CDR3 region is CASSLAGVDTDTQYF. The CDR3, as DNA: TGTGCCAGCAGTTTAGCAGGGGTGGACACAGATACGCAGTATTTT.

V gene TRBV7-2 combines with J gene TRBJ2-7; D is unresolved. V shed 4 bases and J shed 3 bases, with 10 bases lying between them. The CDR3 runs 13 residues. The germline gives CDR1 SGHTA, CDR2 FQGNSA. CDR3 bases: TGTGCCAGCAGCTCACGCAGACTCTACGAGCAGTACTTC. This translates into CASSSRRLYEQYF.

The chain recombines TRBV4-3 with TRBJ2-3; 12 nucleotides agree with TRBD2. Germline V gives CDR1 LGHNA, CDR2 YSLEER. This CDR3 has 19 residues. J lost 3 bases, V lost 0 bases, and 10 bases had no gene match. The CDR3 region is CASSQDLAGGPYATDTQYF. Here the CDR3 DNA reads TGCGCCAGCAGCCAAGATCTAGCGGGGGGGCCCTATGCAACAGATACGCAGTATTTT.

The chain combines TRBV7-6 with TRBJ1-2, with 9 nucleotides matching TRBD1. J lost 8 bases, V lost 6 bases, and 7 bases had no gene match. CDR1 is SGHVS, CDR2 FNYEAQ, per germline. The CDR3 is 13 residues long. In DNA, the CDR3 is TGTGCCAGCAGTGTCGGACAGGGGAGCGGCTACACCTTC. Its translation is CASSVGQGSGYTF. Using reference TRBV7-6 and TRBJ1-2 for the parts outside the CDR3, the full variable domain is GAGVSQSPRYKVTKRGQDVALRCDPISGHVSLYWYRQALGQGPEFLTYFNYEAQQDKSGLPNDRFSAERPEGSISTLTIQRTEQRDSAMYRCASSVGQGSGYTFGSGTRLTVV.

The genes are TRBV29-1 and TRBJ1-5; tentative D call: TRBD1 (6 bases). Germline V CDR1 and CDR2: SQVTM, ANQGSEA. CDR3 length equals 15 residues. The V end lost 3 bases, the J end lost 4 bases, and 16 bases lay between the germline ends. The CDR3 region is CSVDQTGHINQPQHF. CDR3 nucleotides: TGCAGCGTTGACCAAACGGGACACATAAATCAGCCCCAGCATTTT.

The chain recombines TRBV6-5 with TRBJ2-7; D possibly corresponds to TRBD1 (6 bases). The CDR3 extends over 11 amino acids. V was shortened by 6 bases and J by 5 bases, with 8 bases between the two germline ends. From germline, CDR1 is MNHEY and CDR2 SVGAGI. For the CDR3, the DNA is TGTGCCAGCAGCCGGGACAACGAGCAGTACTTC. Protein: CASSRDNEQYF.

The gene calls are TRBV3-1 (or the pseudogene TRBV3-2) and TRBJ2-7, with a weak D call TRBD2 (5 bases). This CDR3 contains 14 residues. V was shortened by 4 bases and J by 1 base, with 11 bases between the two germline ends. CDR1 and CDR2 (germline): LGHDT, YNNKEL (reference sequence). The CDR3 loop is CASSLAPGSYEQYF. The CDR3 nucleotides are TGTGCCAGCAGCCTAGCCCCGGGATCCTACGAGCAGTACTTC.

This chain joins TRBV20-1 and TRBJ2-1; 13 bases are shared with TRBD2. Germline trimming cut 5 bases from V and 7 bases from J; bases unmatched to any gene: 11. This CDR3 has 16 amino acids. CDR1 is DFQATT and CDR2 is SNEGSKA in the germline V gene (reference sequence). DNA of the CDR3: TGCAGTGCTGGTGGGACTAGCGGGGCCCTCAGGAATGAGCAGTTCTTC. Its translation is CSAGGTSGALRNEQFF.

The rearrangement uses TRBV7-2 and TRBJ2-7; the match to TRBD2 covers 13 bases. The V segment lost 5 bases and the J segment 7 bases; nucleotides outside the gene matches: 8. CDR1 SGHTA and CDR2 FQGNSA come from the germline V gene. The CDR3 sequence is 15 residues long. CDR3 DNA sequence: TGTGCCAGCAGCACCAGGACTAGCGGGAGAGGTGAGCAGTACTTC. Protein: CASSTRTSGRGEQYF.

The chain has TRBV9 and TRBJ2-3, with TRBD2 identical over 13 bases. Trimming removed 3 bases from V and 2 bases from J; junction bases left unmatched: 12. CDR3 size: 19 residues. The germline gives CDR1 SGDLS, CDR2 YYNGEE. The CDR3 nucleotides read TGTGCCAGCAGCGCCCATACCGGGGGACTAGCGGGGACCACAGATACGCAGTATTTT. It translates to CASSAHTGGLAGTTDTQYF.

This clone showed up just once. CDR3 loop: CASSYDRGSGELFF. Here the CDR3 DNA reads TGTGCCAGCAGCTACGACAGGGGGTCCGGGGAGCTGTTTTTT. The gene calls are TRBV7-2 and TRBJ2-2; 9 positions agree with TRBD1. This CDR3 spans 14 amino acids. With V trimmed by 4 bases and J by 6 bases, 3 bases remained unmatched. Germline V gene data show CDR1 as SGHTA and CDR2 as FQGNSA.

This rearrangement joins TRBV19 to TRBJ2-1; D remains unclear. From germline, CDR1 is LNHDA and CDR2 SQIVND (reference sequence). This CDR3 comprises 11 residues. V dropped 7 bases and J dropped 5 bases, with 6 bases sitting between them. CDR3 loop: CASTGDNEQFF. CDR3 nucleotides: TGTGCCAGTACCGGTGACAATGAGCAGTTCTTC.